This is a list of T cell receptor beta chains from one sample in a study of beta chain features in type 1 diabetes. The assay was immunoSEQ multiplex PCR, and TCRdb's table has in-frame clones only and misses some. The data show about 410,000 clones, approximately 13% seen once. Sample: naive CD4+ T cells from blood. Receptor source: a man between 25 and 39 years old in good health. The CDR3 runs from the conserved cysteine through the conserved F or W. The D gene is left open where the match is weak.

CDR3aa	v_gene	d_gene	j_gene
CASRTQGAGEAFF	TRBV6-5	TRBD1	TRBJ1-1
CASSPPGERTGELFF	TRBV7-2	.	TRBJ2-2
CASSTYRGPATGELFF	TRBV7-9	TRBD1	TRBJ2-2
CATSRDRQGLTDTQYF	TRBV15	TRBD1	TRBJ2-3
CASSNYRTKSSYNEQFF	TRBV7-6	.	TRBJ2-1
CAWTGLRGNEQFF	TRBV30	TRBD2	TRBJ2-1
CASSPAFF	TRBV11-2	.	TRBJ1-1
CASSYYPRAEAFF	TRBV6-5	.	TRBJ1-1
CASSLEGGLTYEQYF	TRBV7-9	TRBD1	TRBJ2-7
CASRQGDRRNEQYF	TRBV19	TRBD1	TRBJ2-7
CAWSPGTLNYGYTF	TRBV30	.	TRBJ1-2
CASSRQSSYEQYF	TRBV7-2	.	TRBJ2-7
CASSRKQGNNYGYTF	TRBV5-4	.	TRBJ1-2
CSSMEGGETQYF	TRBV29-1	.	TRBJ2-5
CASNIQGSGELFF	TRBV5-4	.	TRBJ2-2
CASSQSAVVSDTQYF	TRBV7-2	.	TRBJ2-3
CAYKREGPDTQYF	TRBV30	TRBD2	TRBJ2-3
CASSEKGQGYEQYF	TRBV2	TRBD1	TRBJ2-7
CASSMTGNSYTF	TRBV7-2	.	TRBJ1-2
CASSQGTANTEAFF	TRBV9	TRBD1	TRBJ1-1
CASSLSSGGASGANVLTF	TRBV18	TRBD1	TRBJ2-6
CAWSYLAKSALF	TRBV30	.	TRBJ2-1
CASSLRNTDTQYF	TRBV27	.	TRBJ2-3
CASSPRGRDTGFF	TRBV7-2	.	TRBJ2-1
CASSLFKPWDSPLHF	TRBV5-1	.	TRBJ1-6
CASSLQSGGDTQYF	TRBV5-1	.	TRBJ2-3
CATSREAGRSGTQYF	TRBV15	.	TRBJ2-5
CASSELAGDNEQFF	TRBV7-2	TRBD2	TRBJ2-1
CASRKTGANTGELFF	TRBV14	TRBD1	TRBJ2-2
CASRNTLTPAVDYGYTF	TRBV25-1	.	TRBJ1-2
CAWSVEGSPLAKNIQYF	TRBV30	.	TRBJ2-4
CASSPEDRGNYGYTF	TRBV7-2	TRBD1	TRBJ1-2
CAWSEQGATEAFF	TRBV30	.	TRBJ1-1
CASSQQGWGQPQHF	TRBV7-2	.	TRBJ1-5
CASSYSRFNEQFF	TRBV6-5	.	TRBJ2-1
CASSHWDRESGYTF	TRBV4-3	TRBD1	TRBJ1-2
CASSSAGGPYEQYF	TRBV7-2	TRBD2	TRBJ2-7
CAISESAGGLSYEQYF	TRBV10-3	TRBD1	TRBJ2-7
CASRGLETQYF	TRBV5-1	.	TRBJ2-5
CASSLALVLYF	TRBV11-2	.	TRBJ2-4
CASSPGLAGSEQFF	TRBV11-1	TRBD2	TRBJ2-1
CASSPGAGTEAFF	TRBV18	.	TRBJ1-1